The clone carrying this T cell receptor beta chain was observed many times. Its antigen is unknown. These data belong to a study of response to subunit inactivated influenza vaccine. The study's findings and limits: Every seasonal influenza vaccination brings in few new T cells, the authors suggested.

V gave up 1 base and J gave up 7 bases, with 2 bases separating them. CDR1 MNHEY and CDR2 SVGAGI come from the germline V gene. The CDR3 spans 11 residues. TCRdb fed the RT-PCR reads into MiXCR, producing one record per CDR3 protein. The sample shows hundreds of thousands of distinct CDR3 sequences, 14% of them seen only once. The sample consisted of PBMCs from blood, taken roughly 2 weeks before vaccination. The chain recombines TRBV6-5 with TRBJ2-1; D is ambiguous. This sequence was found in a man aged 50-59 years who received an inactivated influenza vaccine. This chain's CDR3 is CASSYFNEQFF. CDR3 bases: TGTGCCAGCAGTTACTTTAATGAGCAGTTCTTC.